This T cell receptor beta chain was obtained from a study of blood T cells in healthy people across ages. General study findings and limits: Both naive CD4+ cell counts and diversity were greater in long-lived donors than in aged donors. Total diversity from one million sequenced T cells was likely underestimated. In older individuals, TCR beta diversity per million T cells was lower, falling roughly linearly with age.

Combining a sample-barcoded 5' primer with a J-beta primer mix, a second PCR ran for roughly 7 to 11 cycles. The yield of each sample was at least 2.5 million CDR3-containing paired-end reads. One entry per CDR3 protein results from TCRdb running MiXCR on the 5' RACE reads. The repertoire consists of 1.5 million to 2 million distinct CDR3 sequences, with around half occurring once and the leading ten covering less than 2.5%. Germline V CDR1 and CDR2: LNHNV, YYDKDF (reference sequence). The length of the CDR3 is 16 residues. About this clonotype itself: Its antigen is unknown.

The receptor's source is a woman aged 40-49 years in good health. The specimen sequenced was blood. The genes are TRBV15 and TRBJ2-1; possibly TRBD2 for D (7 bases). TRBJ2-7 explains the end of the DNA better; the J call may be wrong. CDR3 loop: CATSRDGGATRYEQYF. As DNA, the CDR3 is TGTGCCACCAGCAGAGATGGGGGGGCCACCCGCTACGAGCAGTACTTC.